A selection of T cell receptor beta chains follows, all from one sample in a study of blood T cell repertoires in COVID-19. TCRdb's table, derived via immunoSEQ multiplex PCR, lists solely in-frame clones and lacks some. The sample holds 25,000 to 30,000 clones, 89% seen once. The source material was peripheral blood. Receptors originate from a human donor in a cohort sampled during active COVID-19. The CDR3 runs from the conserved cysteine through the conserved F or W. The D gene is left open where the match is weak. Size tells how often a clone was seen (once, few, many) or the class of an expanded clone, and some rows leave it out.

J gene: TRBJ2-1
CDR3 length: 16
V gene: TRBV4-2
clone size: -
D gene: TRBD2
CDR3 DNA: TGTGCCAGCAGCCAAGGGACTAGCGGAACCTACAATGAGCAGTTCTTC
CDR3 protein: CASSQGTSGTYNEQFF

J gene: TRBJ1-2
CDR3 length: 16
V gene: TRBV5-6
clone size: -
D gene: -
CDR3 DNA: TGTGCCAGCAGCTTGTTGACGGACGGAGGTTCCCGAGGCTACACCTTC
CDR3 protein: CASSLLTDGGSRGYTF

J gene: TRBJ2-2
CDR3 length: 14
V gene: TRBV4-3
clone size: few
D gene: -
CDR3 DNA: TGCGCCAGCAGCCAAGCACCCGGGGCCGGGGAGCTGTTTTTT
CDR3 protein: CASSQAPGAGELFF

J gene: TRBJ1-6
CDR3 length: 16
V gene: TRBV5-6
clone size: -
D gene: -
CDR3 DNA: TGTGCCAGCAGCCTAAACAGACAGGCACTTTATTCACCCCTCCACTTT
CDR3 protein: CASSLNRQALYSPLHF

J gene: TRBJ2-3
CDR3 length: 17
V gene: TRBV2
clone size: -
D gene: TRBD1
CDR3 DNA: TGTGCCAGCACCAGGGACAGGCCCCCTCATATCTTGGATACGCAGTATTTT
CDR3 protein: CASTRDRPPHILDTQYF

J gene: TRBJ2-5
CDR3 length: 11
V gene: TRBV7-2
clone size: once
D gene: -
CDR3 DNA: TGTGCCAGCAGCTTAGGAGGGACCCAGTACTTC
CDR3 protein: CASSLGGTQYF

J gene: TRBJ1-2
CDR3 length: 16
V gene: TRBV19
clone size: -
D gene: -
CDR3 DNA: TGTGCCAGTAGTATAGATCTACGATCCGCTAACTATGGCTACACCTTC
CDR3 protein: CASSIDLRSANYGYTF

J gene: TRBJ2-7
CDR3 length: 14
V gene: TRBV2
clone size: once
D gene: TRBD1
CDR3 DNA: TGTGCCAGCGGTAGACAGGGATCGACCTACGAGCAGTACTTC
CDR3 protein: CASGRQGSTYEQYF

J gene: TRBJ1-1
CDR3 length: 14
V gene: TRBV5-4
clone size: -
D gene: -
CDR3 DNA: TGTGCCAGCAGCCCCTACCGAGAAAACACTGAAGCTTTCTTT
CDR3 protein: CASSPYRENTEAFF

J gene: TRBJ2-1
CDR3 length: 15
V gene: TRBV6-1
clone size: -
D gene: TRBD2
CDR3 DNA: TGTGCCAGCAGTGACGGTGTAGCGGGGGGGAATGAGCAGTTCTTC
CDR3 protein: CASSDGVAGGNEQFF

J gene: TRBJ2-7
CDR3 length: 14
V gene: TRBV5-4
clone size: few
D gene: TRBD1
CDR3 DNA: TGTGCCAGCAGCCCCGGGACAGGAGATTACGAGCAGTACTTC
CDR3 protein: CASSPGTGDYEQYF

J gene: TRBJ2-2
CDR3 length: 16
V gene: TRBV11-2
clone size: -
D gene: TRBD2
CDR3 DNA: TGTGCCAGCAGCGCCAACGCGGGGGCGAACACCGGGGAGCTGTTTTTT
CDR3 protein: CASSANAGANTGELFF

J gene: TRBJ2-7
CDR3 length: 13
V gene: TRBV6-5
clone size: -
D gene: TRBD1
CDR3 DNA: TGTGCCAGTCAGACAGGGACCAGTTACGAGCAGTACTTC
CDR3 protein: CASQTGTSYEQYF

J gene: TRBJ1-1
CDR3 length: 14
V gene: TRBV27
clone size: -
D gene: -
CDR3 DNA: TGTGCCAGCAGTTTGCGGTCCGCGGGGACTGAAGCTTTCTTT
CDR3 protein: CASSLRSAGTEAFF

J gene: TRBJ1-3
CDR3 length: 15
V gene: TRBV11-2
clone size: -
D gene: -
CDR3 DNA: TGTGCCAGCAGCCATAGGTCCGGAGGGGGAAACACCATATATTTT
CDR3 protein: CASSHRSGGGNTIYF

J gene: TRBJ1-2
CDR3 length: 15
V gene: TRBV5-1
clone size: -
D gene: TRBD1
CDR3 DNA: TGCGCCAGCAGCTTCCGGGACAGGGTTGCTTTGGGCTACACCTTC
CDR3 protein: CASSFRDRVALGYTF

J gene: TRBJ2-5
CDR3 length: 16
V gene: TRBV9
clone size: -
D gene: -
CDR3 DNA: TGTGCCAGCAGCTCCTTGGCCGCGGAGCGTCCGGAGACCCAGTACTTC
CDR3 protein: CASSSLAAERPETQYF

J gene: TRBJ2-7
CDR3 length: 14
V gene: TRBV7-6
clone size: once
D gene: TRBD1
CDR3 DNA: TGTGCCAGCAGCGAGGGGCAGGGGGCGTACGAGCAGTACTTC
CDR3 protein: CASSEGQGAYEQYF

J gene: TRBJ2-7
CDR3 length: 15
V gene: TRBV4-2
clone size: -
D gene: -
CDR3 DNA: TGTGCCAGCAGCCAAGGAGGGCTCAGCTCCTACGAGCAGTACTTC
CDR3 protein: CASSQGGLSSYEQYF

J gene: TRBJ1-3
CDR3 length: 17
V gene: TRBV3-1/TRBV3-2
clone size: -
D gene: TRBD1
CDR3 DNA: TGTGCCAGCAGGGACACCTCATCTCAGGGGGCTGGAAACACCATATATTTT
CDR3 protein: CASRDTSSQGAGNTIYF

J gene: TRBJ2-7
CDR3 length: 13
V gene: TRBV18
clone size: -
D gene: TRBD1
CDR3 DNA: TGTGCCAGCTCACCTAGGGACAGCTACGAGCAGTACTTC
CDR3 protein: CASSPRDSYEQYF

J gene: TRBJ2-6
CDR3 length: 14
V gene: TRBV7-3
clone size: -
D gene: -
CDR3 DNA: TGTGCCAGCACCGACAGTCCCGGGGCCAACGTCCTGACTTTC
CDR3 protein: CASTDSPGANVLTF

J gene: TRBJ2-2
CDR3 length: 15
V gene: TRBV5-4
clone size: few
D gene: TRBD1
CDR3 DNA: TGTGCCAGCAGCCGGGACAGGCTGAACACCGGGGAGCTGTTTTTT
CDR3 protein: CASSRDRLNTGELFF

J gene: TRBJ1-2
CDR3 length: 14
V gene: TRBV27
clone size: -
D gene: -
CDR3 DNA: TGTGCCAGTACTAACACGGGTGCTAACTATGGCTACACCTTC
CDR3 protein: CASTNTGANYGYTF

J gene: TRBJ1-1
CDR3 length: 11
V gene: TRBV20-1
clone size: -
D gene: TRBD1
CDR3 DNA: TGCAGCGCTAGACAGGGACTCGCGGCTTTCTTT
CDR3 protein: CSARQGLAAFF

J gene: TRBJ1-1
CDR3 length: 12
V gene: TRBV2
clone size: -
D gene: TRBD1
CDR3 DNA: TGTGCGACAGGGGCTACGAACACTGAAGCTTTCTTT
CDR3 protein: CATGATNTEAFF

J gene: TRBJ2-7
CDR3 length: 13
V gene: TRBV3-1/TRBV3-2
clone size: -
D gene: -
CDR3 DNA: TGTGCCAGCAGCCAAAGAGCGGAGGGCGAGCAGTACTTC
CDR3 protein: CASSQRAEGEQYF

J gene: TRBJ2-3
CDR3 length: 17
V gene: TRBV4-1
clone size: -
D gene: -
CDR3 DNA: TGCGCCAGCAGCCTGAATACGTGGGGGGAGGGCACAGATACGCAGTATTTT
CDR3 protein: CASSLNTWGEGTDTQYF

J gene: TRBJ2-1
CDR3 length: 15
V gene: TRBV7-3
clone size: -
D gene: -
CDR3 DNA: TGTGCCAGCTGCCCTAGGGGGGGCGGGTACAATGAGCAGTTCTTC
CDR3 protein: CASCPRGGGYNEQFF

J gene: TRBJ2-1
CDR3 length: 15
V gene: TRBV18
clone size: -
D gene: TRBD2
CDR3 DNA: TGTGCCAGCTCACCCCCAGCGGGGGGGACCAATGAGCAGTTCTTC
CDR3 protein: CASSPPAGGTNEQFF

J gene: TRBJ1-5
CDR3 length: 13
V gene: TRBV4-3
clone size: -
D gene: -
CDR3 DNA: TGCGCCAGCAGCCAAGGCTTCCATGGCCCCCAGCATTTT
CDR3 protein: CASSQGFHGPQHF

J gene: TRBJ2-3
CDR3 length: 15
V gene: TRBV7-2
clone size: -
D gene: TRBD2
CDR3 DNA: TGTGCCAGCAGCCGGACTAGCGGATACACAGATACGCAGTATTTT
CDR3 protein: CASSRTSGYTDTQYF

J gene: TRBJ2-3
CDR3 length: 15
V gene: TRBV5-1
clone size: -
D gene: -
CDR3 DNA: TGCGCCAGCAGCTTGGCGCAGGGTCTCACAGATACGCAGTATTTT
CDR3 protein: CASSLAQGLTDTQYF

J gene: TRBJ2-5
CDR3 length: 15
V gene: TRBV14
clone size: -
D gene: TRBD2
CDR3 DNA: TGTGCCAGCAGCCAAGGGAGCGGGGGGCAAGAGACCCAGTACTTC
CDR3 protein: CASSQGSGGQETQYF

J gene: TRBJ2-6
CDR3 length: 18
V gene: TRBV7-3
clone size: -
D gene: TRBD1
CDR3 DNA: TGTGCCAGCAGCTTAAGTGGGACAGGGACGACTGGGGCCAACGTCCTGACTTTC
CDR3 protein: CASSLSGTGTTGANVLTF

J gene: TRBJ2-1
CDR3 length: 14
V gene: TRBV11-1
clone size: -
D gene: TRBD1
CDR3 DNA: TGTGCCAGCAGCTCAACAGGGGTTTTTGATGAGCAGTTCTTC
CDR3 protein: CASSSTGVFDEQFF

J gene: TRBJ2-7
CDR3 length: 15
V gene: TRBV15
clone size: -
D gene: -
CDR3 DNA: TGTGCCACCAGCAGAGATCCGGGGGTCCACTACGAGCAGTACTTC
CDR3 protein: CATSRDPGVHYEQYF

J gene: TRBJ2-7
CDR3 length: 13
V gene: TRBV9
clone size: -
D gene: -
CDR3 DNA: TGTGCCAGCAGCGTAGGGGCAGCCTACGAGCAGTACTTC
CDR3 protein: CASSVGAAYEQYF

J gene: TRBJ1-6
CDR3 length: 14
V gene: TRBV9
clone size: -
D gene: -
CDR3 DNA: TGTGCCAGCAGCGTAGGGGCGATAAATTCACCCCTCCACTTT
CDR3 protein: CASSVGAINSPLHF

J gene: TRBJ2-1
CDR3 length: 12
V gene: TRBV20-1
clone size: -
D gene: -
CDR3 DNA: TGCAGTGCTAGTCAGAAGTACAATGAGCAGTTCTTC
CDR3 protein: CSASQKYNEQFF

J gene: TRBJ2-1
CDR3 length: 16
V gene: TRBV4-3
clone size: medium-sized
D gene: TRBD2
CDR3 DNA: TGCGCCAGCAGCCAAGATCCGAGCGGGGGGGCAAATGAGCAGTTCTTC
CDR3 protein: CASSQDPSGGANEQFF

J gene: TRBJ2-3
CDR3 length: 13
V gene: TRBV7-9
clone size: -
D gene: -
CDR3 DNA: TGTGCCAGCAGCCCGAGGGGGTCGGGTACGCAGTATTTT
CDR3 protein: CASSPRGSGTQYF

J gene: TRBJ2-3
CDR3 length: 12
V gene: TRBV28
clone size: -
D gene: -
CDR3 DNA: TGTGCCAGCAGTGAGGGAACAGATACGCAGTATTTT
CDR3 protein: CASSEGTDTQYF

J gene: TRBJ2-7
CDR3 length: 16
V gene: TRBV6-5
clone size: -
D gene: TRBD1
CDR3 DNA: TGTGCCAGCAGTTACTCCGGGACAGGGGGTACGTACGAGCAGTACTTC
CDR3 protein: CASSYSGTGGTYEQYF

J gene: TRBJ1-1
CDR3 length: 14
V gene: TRBV2
clone size: -
D gene: -
CDR3 DNA: TGTGCCAGCAGTGAACCCCCGGTGAACACTGAAGCTTTCTTT
CDR3 protein: CASSEPPVNTEAFF

J gene: TRBJ2-7
CDR3 length: 16
V gene: TRBV9
clone size: -
D gene: TRBD2
CDR3 DNA: TGTGCCAGCAGCGTAGAGGCTGGTAGCGGGGCCTACGAGCAGTACTTC
CDR3 protein: CASSVEAGSGAYEQYF

J gene: TRBJ1-5
CDR3 length: 12
V gene: TRBV12-3/TRBV12-4
clone size: -
D gene: -
CDR3 DNA: TGTGCCAGCAGGGCTATCGAGGCCCCTCTGCATTTT
CDR3 protein: CASRAIEAPLHF

J gene: TRBJ1-4
CDR3 length: 14
V gene: TRBV28
clone size: -
D gene: -
CDR3 DNA: TGTGCCAGCGGATTATCTTCAACTAATGAAAAACTGTTTTTT
CDR3 protein: CASGLSSTNEKLFF

J gene: TRBJ1-1
CDR3 length: 15
V gene: TRBV6-5
clone size: -
D gene: TRBD1
CDR3 DNA: TGTGCCAGCAGTTATCGAACAGGGGGATTCACTGAAGCTTTCTTT
CDR3 protein: CASSYRTGGFTEAFF

J gene: TRBJ1-6
CDR3 length: 15
V gene: TRBV2
clone size: -
D gene: -
CDR3 DNA: TGTGCCAGCAGCGTTCTCGGACAGAAAAATTCACCCCTCCACTTT
CDR3 protein: CASSVLGQKNSPLHF

J gene: TRBJ2-2
CDR3 length: 14
V gene: TRBV24-1
clone size: -
D gene: TRBD1
CDR3 DNA: TGTGCCGCCTCCGGGACAGGGGACACCAGGGAGCTGTTTTTT
CDR3 protein: CAASGTGDTRELFF

J gene: TRBJ2-2
CDR3 length: 15
V gene: TRBV7-9
clone size: -
D gene: -
CDR3 DNA: TGTGCCAGCAGCTTACGACAACCGAACACCGGGGAGCTGTTTTTT
CDR3 protein: CASSLRQPNTGELFF